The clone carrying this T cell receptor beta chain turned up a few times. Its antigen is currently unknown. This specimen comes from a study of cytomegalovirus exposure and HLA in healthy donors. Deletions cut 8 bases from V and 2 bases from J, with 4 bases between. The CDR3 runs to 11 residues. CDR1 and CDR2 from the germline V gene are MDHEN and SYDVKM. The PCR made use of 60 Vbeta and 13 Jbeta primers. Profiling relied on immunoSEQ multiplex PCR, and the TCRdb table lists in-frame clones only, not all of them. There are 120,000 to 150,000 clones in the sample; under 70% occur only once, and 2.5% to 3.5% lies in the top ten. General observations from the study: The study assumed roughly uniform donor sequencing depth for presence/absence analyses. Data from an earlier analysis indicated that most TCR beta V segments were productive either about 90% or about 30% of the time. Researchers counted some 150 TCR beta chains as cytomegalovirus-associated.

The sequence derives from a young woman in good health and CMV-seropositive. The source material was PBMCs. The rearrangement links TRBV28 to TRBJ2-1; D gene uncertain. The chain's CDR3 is CASGPYNEQFF. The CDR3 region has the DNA TGTGCCAGCGGCCCCTACAATGAGCAGTTCTTC.